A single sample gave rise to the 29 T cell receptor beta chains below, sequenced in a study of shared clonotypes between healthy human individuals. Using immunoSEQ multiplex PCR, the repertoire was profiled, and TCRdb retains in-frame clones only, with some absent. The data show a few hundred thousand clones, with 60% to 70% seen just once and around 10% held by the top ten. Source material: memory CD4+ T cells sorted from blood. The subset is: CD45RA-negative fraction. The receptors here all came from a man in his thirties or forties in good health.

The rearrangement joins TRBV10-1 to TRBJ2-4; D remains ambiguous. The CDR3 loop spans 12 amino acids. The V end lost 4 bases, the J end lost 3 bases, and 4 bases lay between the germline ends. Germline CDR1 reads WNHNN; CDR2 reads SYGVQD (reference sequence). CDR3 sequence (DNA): TGCGCCAGCAGTGGAAGCAAAAACATTCAGTACTTC. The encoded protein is CASSGSKNIQYF.

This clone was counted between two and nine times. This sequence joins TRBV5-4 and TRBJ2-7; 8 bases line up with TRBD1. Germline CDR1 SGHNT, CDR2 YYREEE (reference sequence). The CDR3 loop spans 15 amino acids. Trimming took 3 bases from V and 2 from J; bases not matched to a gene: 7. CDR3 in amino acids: CASSSPGQEAYEQYF. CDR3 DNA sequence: TGTGCCAGCAGCTCCCCGGGACAGGAGGCCTACGAGCAGTACTTC.

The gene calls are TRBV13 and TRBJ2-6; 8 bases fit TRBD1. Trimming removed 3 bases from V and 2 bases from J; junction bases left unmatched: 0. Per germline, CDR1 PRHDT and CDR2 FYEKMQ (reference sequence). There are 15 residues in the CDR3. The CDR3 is CASSFRGPGANVLTF. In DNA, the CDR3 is TGTGCCAGCAGCTTCAGGGGGCCTGGGGCCAACGTCCTGACTTTC.

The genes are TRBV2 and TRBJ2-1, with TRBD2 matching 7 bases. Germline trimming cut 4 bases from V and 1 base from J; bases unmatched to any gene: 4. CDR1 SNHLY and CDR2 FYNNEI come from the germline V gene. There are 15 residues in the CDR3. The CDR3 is CASSGGGRSYNEQFF. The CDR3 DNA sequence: TGTGCCAGCAGTGGTGGCGGGAGATCCTACAATGAGCAGTTCTTC.

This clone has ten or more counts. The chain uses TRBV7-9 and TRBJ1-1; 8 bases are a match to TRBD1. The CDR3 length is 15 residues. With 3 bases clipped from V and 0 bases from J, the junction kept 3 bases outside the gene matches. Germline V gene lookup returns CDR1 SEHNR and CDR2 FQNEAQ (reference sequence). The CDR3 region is CASSLTGAMNTEAFF. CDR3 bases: TGTGCCAGCAGCTTGACAGGGGCAATGAACACTGAAGCTTTCTTT.

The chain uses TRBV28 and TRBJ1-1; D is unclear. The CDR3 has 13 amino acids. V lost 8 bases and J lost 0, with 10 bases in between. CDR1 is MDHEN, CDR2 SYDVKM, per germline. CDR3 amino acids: CASEPYLNTEAFF. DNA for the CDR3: TGTGCCAGCGAACCCTACTTGAACACTGAAGCTTTCTTT.

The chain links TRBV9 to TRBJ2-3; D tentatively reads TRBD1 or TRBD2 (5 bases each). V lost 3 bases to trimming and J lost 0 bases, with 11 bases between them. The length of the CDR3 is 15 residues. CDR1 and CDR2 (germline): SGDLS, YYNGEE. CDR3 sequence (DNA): TGTGCCAGCAGCGCCGGGGCGGCTAGCACAGATACGCAGTATTTT. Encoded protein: CASSAGAASTDTQYF.

This CDR3 is CASGFQGAVMDGYTF. The CDR3 DNA is TGTGCCAGCGGATTCCAGGGGGCTGTCATGGATGGCTACACCTTC. The chain carries TRBV27 and TRBJ1-2; 8 nucleotides line up with TRBD1. The germline V gene has CDR1 MNHEY and CDR2 SMNVEV (reference sequence). The CDR3 contains 15 residues. J lost 6 bases, V lost 8 bases, and 14 bases had no gene match.

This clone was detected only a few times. CDR3 DNA: TGTGCCAGCAGCAATTGGGCACCAAGAGGAGGTAGGCCAGCCTACGAGCAGTACTTC. It is translated as CASSNWAPRGGRPAYEQYF. The rearrangement uses TRBV21-1 and TRBJ2-7; the table's D call TRBD2 went unverified against the DNA. TRBV21-1 counts as a pseudogene. The CDR3 runs to 19 residues.

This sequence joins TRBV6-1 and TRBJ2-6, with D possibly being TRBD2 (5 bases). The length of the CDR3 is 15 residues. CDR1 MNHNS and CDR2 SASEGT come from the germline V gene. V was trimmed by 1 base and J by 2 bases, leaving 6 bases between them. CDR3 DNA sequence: TGTGCCAGCAGTGAAGGAGGGACTGGGGCCAACGTCCTGACTTTC. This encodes CASSEGGTGANVLTF.

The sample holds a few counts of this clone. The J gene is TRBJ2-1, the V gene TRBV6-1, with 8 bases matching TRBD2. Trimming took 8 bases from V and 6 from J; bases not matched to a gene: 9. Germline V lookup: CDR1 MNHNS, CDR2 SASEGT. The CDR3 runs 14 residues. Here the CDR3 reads CASCPGTRINEQFF. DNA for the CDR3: TGTGCCAGCTGTCCGGGGACTAGAATCAATGAGCAGTTCTTC.

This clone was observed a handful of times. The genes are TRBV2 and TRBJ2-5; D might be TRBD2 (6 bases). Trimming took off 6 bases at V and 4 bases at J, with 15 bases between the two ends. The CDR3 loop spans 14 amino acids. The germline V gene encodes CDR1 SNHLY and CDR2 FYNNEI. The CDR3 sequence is CASRAFYGRETQYF. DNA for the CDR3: TGTGCCAGCAGGGCCTTTTACGGGAGAGAGACCCAGTACTTC.

In DNA, the CDR3 is TGCGCCAGCAGCTTTAGCGGGAGTTCCCACGAGCAGTACTTC. Encoded protein: CASSFSGSSHEQYF. J is TRBJ2-7 and V is TRBV5-1; TRBD2 aligns across 9 bases. J lost 5 bases, V lost 2 bases, and 5 bases had no gene match. The germline CDR1 and CDR2 sequences are SGHRS and YFSETQ. The CDR3 totals 14 residues.

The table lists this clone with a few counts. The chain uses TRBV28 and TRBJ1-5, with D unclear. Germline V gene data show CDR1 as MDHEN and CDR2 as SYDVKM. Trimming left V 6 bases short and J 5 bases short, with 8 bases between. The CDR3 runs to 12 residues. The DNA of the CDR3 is TGTGCCAGCAGCATCGAGCATCAGCCCCAGCATTTT. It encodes CASSIEHQPQHF. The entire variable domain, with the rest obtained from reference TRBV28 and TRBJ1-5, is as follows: DVKVTQSSRYLVKRTGEKVFLECVQDMDHENMFWYRQDPGLGLRLIYFSYDVKMKEKGDIPEGYSVSREKKERFSLILESASTNQTSMYLCASSIEHQPQHFGDGTRLSIL.

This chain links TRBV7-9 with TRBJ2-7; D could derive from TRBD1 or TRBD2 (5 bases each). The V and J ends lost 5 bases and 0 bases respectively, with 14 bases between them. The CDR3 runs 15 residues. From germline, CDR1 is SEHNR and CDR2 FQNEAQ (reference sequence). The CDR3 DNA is TGTGCCAGCAGCCGTTGGGACCGGAGCTCCTACGAGCAGTACTTC. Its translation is CASSRWDRSSYEQYF.

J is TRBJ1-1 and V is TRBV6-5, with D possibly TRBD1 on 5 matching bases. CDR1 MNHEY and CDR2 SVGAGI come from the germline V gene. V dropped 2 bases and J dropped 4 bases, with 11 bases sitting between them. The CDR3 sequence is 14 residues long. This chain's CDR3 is CASSYRGRGTEAFF. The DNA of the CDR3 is TGTGCCAGCAGTTACCGGGGGAGAGGCACTGAAGCTTTCTTT.

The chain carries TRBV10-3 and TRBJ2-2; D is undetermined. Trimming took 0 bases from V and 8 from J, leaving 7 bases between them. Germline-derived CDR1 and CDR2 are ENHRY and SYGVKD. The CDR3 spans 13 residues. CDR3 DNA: TGTGCCATCAGTGAGTCGAACGGGGGGGAGCTGTTTTTT. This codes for CAISESNGGELFF.

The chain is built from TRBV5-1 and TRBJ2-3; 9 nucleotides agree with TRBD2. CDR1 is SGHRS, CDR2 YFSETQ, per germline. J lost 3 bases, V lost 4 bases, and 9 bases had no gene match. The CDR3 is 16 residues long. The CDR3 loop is CASSLAWTSDTDTQYF. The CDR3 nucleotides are TGCGCCAGCAGCCTTGCCTGGACTAGCGATACAGATACGCAGTATTTT.

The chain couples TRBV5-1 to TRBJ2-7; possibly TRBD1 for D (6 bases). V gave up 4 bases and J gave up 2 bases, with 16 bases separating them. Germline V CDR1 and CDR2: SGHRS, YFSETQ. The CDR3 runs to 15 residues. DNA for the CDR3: TGCGCCAGCAGCCAGACAGGCGAAGAGACCTACGAGCAGTACTTC. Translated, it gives CASSQTGEETYEQYF.

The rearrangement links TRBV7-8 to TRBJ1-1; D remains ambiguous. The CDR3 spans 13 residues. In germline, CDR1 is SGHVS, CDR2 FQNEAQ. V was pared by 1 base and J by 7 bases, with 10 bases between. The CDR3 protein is CASSLVGRIEAFF. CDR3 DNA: TGTGCCAGCAGCTTAGTAGGCCGAATTGAAGCTTTCTTT.

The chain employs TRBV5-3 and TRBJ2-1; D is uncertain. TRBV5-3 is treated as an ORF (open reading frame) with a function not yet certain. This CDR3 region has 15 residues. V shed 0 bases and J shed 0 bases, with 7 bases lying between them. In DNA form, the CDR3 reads TGTGCCAGAAGCTTGGGGGTCAGCTCCTACAATGAGCAGTTCTTC. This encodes CARSLGVSSYNEQFF.

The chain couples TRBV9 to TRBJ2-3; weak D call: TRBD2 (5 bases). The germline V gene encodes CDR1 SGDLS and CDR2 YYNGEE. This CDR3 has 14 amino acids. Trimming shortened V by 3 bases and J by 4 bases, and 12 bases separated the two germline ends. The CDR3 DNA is TGTGCCAGCAGCGACCTAGGAGGTCCAGATACGCAGTATTTT. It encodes CASSDLGGPDTQYF.

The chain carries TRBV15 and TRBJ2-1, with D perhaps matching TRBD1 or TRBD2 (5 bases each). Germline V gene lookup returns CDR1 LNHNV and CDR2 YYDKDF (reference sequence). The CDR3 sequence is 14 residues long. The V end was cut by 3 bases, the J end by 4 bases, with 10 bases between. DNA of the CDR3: TGTGCCACCAGCAGGGGGGTGGGATACAATGAGCAGTTCTTC. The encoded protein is CATSRGVGYNEQFF.

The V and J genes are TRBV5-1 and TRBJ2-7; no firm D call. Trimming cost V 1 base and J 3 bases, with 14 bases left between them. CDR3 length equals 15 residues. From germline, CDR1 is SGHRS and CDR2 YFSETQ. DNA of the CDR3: TGCGCCAGCAGCTTGTCCCTTCTCACCAACTACGAGCAGTACTTC. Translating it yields CASSLSLLTNYEQYF.

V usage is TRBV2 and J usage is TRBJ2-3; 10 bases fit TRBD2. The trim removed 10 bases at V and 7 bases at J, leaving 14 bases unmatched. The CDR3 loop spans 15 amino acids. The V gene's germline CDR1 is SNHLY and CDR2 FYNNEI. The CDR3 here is CATKPWLAGDYTQYF. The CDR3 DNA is TGTGCCACCAAGCCATGGCTAGCGGGAGATTATACGCAGTATTTT. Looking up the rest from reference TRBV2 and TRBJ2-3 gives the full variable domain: EPEVTQTPSHQVTQMGQEVILRCVPISNHLYFYWYRQILGQKVEFLVSFYNNEISEKSEIFDDQFSVERPDGSNFTLKIRSTKLEDSAMYFCATKPWLAGDYTQYFGPGTRLTVL.

CDR3: CASSSTGSIRGDTQYF. CDR3 bases: TGCGCCAGCAGCTCAACCGGGTCCATAAGGGGAGATACGCAGTATTTT. V is TRBV5-1 and J is TRBJ2-3, with a weak D call TRBD1 (5 bases). Germline V CDR1 and CDR2: SGHRS, YFSETQ. V dropped 3 bases and J dropped 5 bases, with 19 bases sitting between them. The CDR3 has 16 residues.

CDR3 amino acids: CASKEYGLAGDEQYF. In nucleotides, the CDR3 is TGTGCCAGTAAAGAGTACGGACTAGCGGGAGACGAGCAGTACTTC. The V call is TRBV19, the J call TRBJ2-7, with 13 bases fitting TRBD2. J gave up 5 bases and V 7 bases, and 8 bases lay outside the gene matches. The CDR3 has 15 residues. In germline, CDR1 is LNHDA, CDR2 SQIVND (reference sequence).

CDR3 sequence reads: CSVEAAYGYTF. In nucleotides, the CDR3 is TGCAGCGTTGAGGCGGCCTACGGCTACACCTTC. The rearrangement uses TRBV29-1 and TRBJ1-2, with D hard to call. The germline V gene has CDR1 SQVTM and CDR2 ANQGSEA. Trimming shortened V by 3 bases and J by 8 bases, and 10 bases separated the two germline ends. The CDR3 covers 11 residues.

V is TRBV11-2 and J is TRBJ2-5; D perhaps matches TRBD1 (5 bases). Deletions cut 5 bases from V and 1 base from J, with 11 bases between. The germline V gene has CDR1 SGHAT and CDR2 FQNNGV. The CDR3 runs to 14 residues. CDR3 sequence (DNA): TGTGCCAGCAGCCTTCGACAGTTCCAAGAGACCCAGTACTTC. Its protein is CASSLRQFQETQYF.